This T cell receptor beta chain emerged from a study of spatial heterogeneity in lung cancer. TCR cDNA molecules were tagged individually, and each one carried a unique molecular identifier. TCRdb independently ran MiXCR on the 5' RACE reads; one entry per CDR3 protein. The table includes 45,000 or so distinct CDR3 sequences, 10% to 15% detected once. As to time point: sample taken at primary tumor resection. Sequencing was performed on whole RNA extracted from tumor and nontumor lung tissue, or from frozen PBMC, and the material was left unsorted. Samples came from about 72 TRACERx patients with untreated early-stage lung cancer. This CDR3 comprises 13 residues. Germline CDR1 and CDR2: SQVTM and ANQGSEA. J gave up 2 bases and V 6 bases, and 4 bases lay outside the gene matches.

The chain links TRBV29-1 to TRBJ2-7; TRBD1 matches at 10 bases. The sample in question was PBMCs, obtained at surgery. The clonotype comes from a female donor with early-stage non-small cell lung cancer. CDR3 amino acids: CSVEGTGAYEQYF. The DNA for the CDR3 is TGCAGCGTGGAGGGGACAGGGGCCTACGAGCAGTACTTC.